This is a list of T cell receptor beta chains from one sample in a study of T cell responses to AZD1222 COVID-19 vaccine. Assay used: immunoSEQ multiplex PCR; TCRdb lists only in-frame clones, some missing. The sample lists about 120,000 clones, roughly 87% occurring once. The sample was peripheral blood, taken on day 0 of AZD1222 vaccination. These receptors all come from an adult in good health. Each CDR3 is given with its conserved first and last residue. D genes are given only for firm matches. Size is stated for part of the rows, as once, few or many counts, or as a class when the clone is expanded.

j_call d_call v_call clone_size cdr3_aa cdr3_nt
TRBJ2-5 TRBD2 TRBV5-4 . CASSLAPSGGEETQYF TGTGCCAGCAGCTTGGCGCCTAGCGGGGGGGAGGAGACCCAGTACTTC
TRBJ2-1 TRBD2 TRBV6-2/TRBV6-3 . CASSGGGLAGRNEQFF TGTGCCAGCAGTGGTGGTGGACTAGCGGGGAGGAATGAGCAGTTCTTC
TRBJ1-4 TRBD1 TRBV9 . CASSVEDRGNEKLFF TGTGCCAGCAGCGTAGAAGACAGGGGGAATGAAAAACTGTTTTTT
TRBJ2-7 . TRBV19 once CASGVWGEQYF TGTGCCAGTGGAGTTTGGGGTGAGCAGTACTTC
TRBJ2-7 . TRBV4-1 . CASSDTSGAVAYEQYF TGCGCCAGCAGCGATACGTCGGGGGCAGTTGCGTACGAGCAGTACTTC
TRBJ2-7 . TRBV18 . CASSQKSNSYEQYF TGTGCCAGCTCACAAAAGAGTAATTCCTACGAGCAGTACTTC
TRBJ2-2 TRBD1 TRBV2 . CASSEARQGLRSSGELFF TGTGCCAGCAGTGAAGCCCGACAGGGGTTACGTTCATCCGGGGAGCTGTTTTTT
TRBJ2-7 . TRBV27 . CASSSSGSQDYEQYF TGTGCCAGCAGTTCCTCGGGAAGCCAAGACTACGAGCAGTACTTC
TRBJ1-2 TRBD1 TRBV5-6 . CASSAQGAGYGYTF TGTGCCAGCAGCGCACAGGGGGCTGGCTATGGCTACACCTTC
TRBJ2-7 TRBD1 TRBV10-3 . CAISEQRTGEEQYF TGTGCCATCAGTGAACAAAGGACAGGCGAAGAGCAGTACTTC
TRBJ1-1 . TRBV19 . CASRTREGQPGAFF TGTGCCAGTAGGACTCGGGAGGGGCAGCCTGGAGCTTTCTTT
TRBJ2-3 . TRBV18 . CASSPRDADTQYF TGTGCCAGCTCACCAAGGGACGCAGATACGCAGTATTTT
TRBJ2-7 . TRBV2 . CASSEAGALSYEQYF TGTGCCAGCAGTGAAGCGGGGGCCCTCTCCTACGAGCAGTACTTC
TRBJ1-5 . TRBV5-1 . CASSLTGYSNQPQHF TGCGCCAGCAGCTTGACAGGCTATAGCAATCAGCCCCAGCATTTT
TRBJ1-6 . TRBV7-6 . CASSLVAQVSSPLHF TGTGCCAGCAGCTTAGTCGCCCAAGTCTCTTCACCCCTCCACTTT
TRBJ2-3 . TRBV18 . CASSPSGGQRPADTQYF TGTGCCAGCTCACCCTCGGGGGGCCAAAGACCAGCAGATACGCAGTATTTT
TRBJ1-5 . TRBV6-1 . CASSEQAWDQPQHF TGTGCCAGCAGTGAACAAGCGTGGGATCAGCCCCAGCATTTT
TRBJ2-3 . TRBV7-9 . CASSPGGRTDTQYF TGTGCCAGTTCCCCCGGGGGGCGCACAGATACGCAGTATTTT
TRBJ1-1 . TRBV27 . CASSFPGNAEAFF TGTGCCAGCAGTTTTCCAGGGAACGCTGAAGCTTTCTTT
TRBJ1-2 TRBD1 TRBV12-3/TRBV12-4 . CASSPGQIYGYTF TGTGCCAGCAGTCCGGGACAGATCTATGGCTACACCTTC
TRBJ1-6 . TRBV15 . CATSRDYNSPSLHF TGTGCCACCAGCAGAGATTATAACTCCCCATCCCTCCACTTT
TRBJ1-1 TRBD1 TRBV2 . CASSPGGYTEAFF TGTGCCAGCAGTCCAGGGGGGTACACTGAAGCTTTCTTT
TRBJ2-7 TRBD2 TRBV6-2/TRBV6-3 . CASSVAGQVDEQYF TGTGCCAGCAGTGTAGCGGGGCAAGTCGACGAGCAGTACTTC
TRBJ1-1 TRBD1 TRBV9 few CASSVAGTGLYPAFF TGTGCCAGCAGCGTAGCCGGGACAGGCCTGTACCCAGCTTTCTTT
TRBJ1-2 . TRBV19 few CASIGQGRNGYTF TGTGCCAGTATCGGGCAGGGTAGGAATGGCTACACCTTC
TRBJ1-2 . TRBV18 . CASSPGGSYGYTF TGTGCCAGCTCACCTGGGGGCAGCTATGGCTACACCTTC
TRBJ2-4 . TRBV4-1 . CASSQDHLRGDLAKNIQYF TGCGCCAGCAGCCAAGACCATCTCCGGGGCGATCTAGCCAAAAACATTCAGTACTTC
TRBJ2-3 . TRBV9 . CASSRRDTQYF TGTGCCAGCAGCAGAAGGGATACGCAGTATTTT
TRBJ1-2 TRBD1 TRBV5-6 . CASVSVGTGGVIYGYTF TGTGCCAGCGTATCAGTTGGGACAGGGGGCGTAATATATGGCTACACCTTC
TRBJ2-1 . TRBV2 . CASSDRSGSYNEQFF TGTGCCAGCAGTGACAGGTCTGGGTCCTACAATGAGCAGTTCTTC
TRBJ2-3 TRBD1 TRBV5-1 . CASSLVGQATDTQYF TGCGCCAGCAGCTTGGTGGGACAGGCGACAGATACGCAGTATTTT
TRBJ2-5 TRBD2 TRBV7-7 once CASSPWEGFAETQYF TGTGCCAGCAGCCCATGGGAGGGATTCGCAGAGACCCAGTACTTC
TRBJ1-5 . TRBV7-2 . CASSLVGGNQPQHF TGTGCCAGCAGCTTAGTAGGAGGGAATCAGCCCCAGCATTTT
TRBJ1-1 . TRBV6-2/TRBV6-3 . CASSFWTENTEAFF TGTGCCAGCAGTTTCTGGACAGAGAACACTGAAGCTTTCTTT
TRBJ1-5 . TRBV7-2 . CASSSEGTQPQHF TGTGCCAGCAGCTCTGAGGGTACCCAGCCCCAGCATTTT
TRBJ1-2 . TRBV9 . CASSVEVLDGYTF TGTGCCAGCAGCGTCGAGGTGCTGGATGGCTACACCTTC
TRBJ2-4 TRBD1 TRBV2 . CASSEWPPLDRGFAIQYF TGTGCCAGCAGTGAATGGCCCCCTCTGGACAGGGGGTTTGCGATTCAGTACTTC
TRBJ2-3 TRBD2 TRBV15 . CATSRELAGATDTQYF TGTGCCACCAGCAGGGAACTAGCGGGGGCGACAGATACGCAGTATTTT
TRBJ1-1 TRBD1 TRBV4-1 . CPSSQGGGRTGEAFF TGCCCCAGCAGCCAAGGGGGGGGACGGACAGGGGAAGCTTTCTTT
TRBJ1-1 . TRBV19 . CASSIDGWNGAFF TGTGCCAGTAGTATAGATGGGTGGAACGGAGCTTTCTTT
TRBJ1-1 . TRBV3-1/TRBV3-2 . CASSQGGARTEAFF TGTGCCAGCAGCCAAGGGGGGGCGCGCACTGAAGCTTTCTTT
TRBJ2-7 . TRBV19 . CASSTGQPYEQYF TGTGCCAGTAGTACTGGACAGCCTTACGAGCAGTACTTC
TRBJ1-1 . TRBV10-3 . CAISEEAVEAFF TGTGCCATCAGTGAGGAGGCAGTTGAAGCTTTCTTT
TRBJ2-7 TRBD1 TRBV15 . CATRDRGTYEQYF TGTGCCACAAGGGACAGGGGAACCTACGAGCAGTACTTC
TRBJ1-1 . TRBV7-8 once CASSLDYIGGREAFF TGTGCCAGCAGCTTAGATTACATTGGGGGGCGTGAAGCTTTCTTT
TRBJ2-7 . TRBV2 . CAITGSPSYEQYF TGTGCCATCACCGGGAGTCCGTCCTACGAGCAGTACTTC